A selection of T cell receptor beta chains follows, all from one sample in a study of cytomegalovirus exposure and HLA in healthy donors. Clones were read by immunoSEQ multiplex PCR, and TCRdb kept only the in-frame ones, dropping some. The sample has 200,000 to 250,000 clones, over 75% seen once. Sequences were obtained from PBMCs. The receptors shown here come from a girl aged 2 to 10 in good health and CMV-seronegative. CDR3s include the opening cysteine and the closing phenylalanine or tryptophan. A D gene is named only where the DNA matches it firmly. Size is stated for part of the rows, as once, few or many counts, or as a class when the clone is expanded.

D gene: TRBD1; clone size: .; J gene: TRBJ2-7; V gene: TRBV5-1; CDR3 protein: CASSLTGQGSNEQYF; CDR3 DNA: TGCGCCAGCAGCCTGACCGGACAGGGGAGTAACGAGCAGTACTTC
D gene: .; clone size: .; J gene: TRBJ2-3; V gene: TRBV29-1; CDR3 protein: CSVGVGRRGDTQYF; CDR3 DNA: TGCAGCGTTGGGGTCGGACGGAGGGGCGATACGCAGTATTTT
D gene: .; clone size: .; J gene: TRBJ1-6; V gene: TRBV7-2; CDR3 protein: CASSLQGLANSPLHF; CDR3 DNA: TGTGCCAGCAGCTTACAGGGGCTGGCCAACTCACCCCTCCACTTT
D gene: .; clone size: few; J gene: TRBJ1-5; V gene: TRBV2; CDR3 protein: CASNRDNSNQPQHF; CDR3 DNA: TGTGCCAGCAACAGGGATAATAGCAATCAGCCCCAGCATTTT
D gene: .; clone size: .; J gene: TRBJ2-5; V gene: TRBV13; CDR3 protein: CASSQTGTQYF; CDR3 DNA: TGTGCCAGCAGCCAGACAGGGACCCAGTACTTC
D gene: .; clone size: .; J gene: TRBJ2-1; V gene: TRBV2; CDR3 protein: CASRPAQLTLVNGEQFF; CDR3 DNA: TGTGCCAGCAGACCCGCCCAGTTGACCCTAGTTAACGGTGAGCAGTTCTTC
D gene: .; clone size: few; J gene: TRBJ2-6; V gene: TRBV27; CDR3 protein: CASSLEGSGANVLTF; CDR3 DNA: TGTGCCAGCAGTTTGGAGGGGTCTGGGGCCAACGTCCTGACTTTC
D gene: .; clone size: .; J gene: TRBJ2-7; V gene: TRBV7-6; CDR3 protein: CASSLDEPGTLYYEQYF; CDR3 DNA: TGTGCCAGCAGCTTAGATGAACCGGGAACCCTCTACTACGAGCAGTACTTC
D gene: .; clone size: .; J gene: TRBJ2-2; V gene: TRBV9; CDR3 protein: CASSVDWGPRSGELFF; CDR3 DNA: TGTGCCAGCAGCGTAGATTGGGGGCCTAGGTCCGGGGAGCTGTTTTTT
D gene: TRBD2; clone size: few; J gene: TRBJ2-3; V gene: TRBV6-4; CDR3 protein: CASSDRGGWTDTQYF; CDR3 DNA: TGTGCCAGCAGTGACCGGGGGGGCTGGACAGATACGCAGTATTTT
D gene: TRBD2; clone size: .; J gene: TRBJ2-1; V gene: TRBV28; CDR3 protein: CASSPLLLAATSNEQFF; CDR3 DNA: TGTGCCAGCAGTCCCCTCTTACTAGCGGCCACATCCAATGAGCAGTTCTTC
D gene: .; clone size: once; J gene: TRBJ1-5; V gene: TRBV4-1; CDR3 protein: CASSQVEVGGRVQPQHF; CDR3 DNA: TGCGCCAGCAGCCAAGTGGAGGTCGGAGGGAGGGTTCAGCCCCAGCATTTT
D gene: TRBD1; clone size: few; J gene: TRBJ1-2; V gene: TRBV6-5; CDR3 protein: CANSYRGRNGYTF; CDR3 DNA: TGTGCCAACAGTTACAGGGGAAGGAATGGCTACACCTTC
D gene: .; clone size: few; J gene: TRBJ1-4; V gene: TRBV5-5; CDR3 protein: CASSLVHGGTNEKLFF; CDR3 DNA: TGTGCCAGCAGCTTGGTGCACGGGGGAACTAATGAAAAACTGTTTTTT
D gene: .; clone size: .; J gene: TRBJ1-2; V gene: TRBV6-5; CDR3 protein: CASRRHRENYGYTF; CDR3 DNA: TGTGCCAGCAGGAGACACAGGGAAAACTATGGCTACACCTTC
D gene: TRBD1; clone size: .; J gene: TRBJ1-1; V gene: TRBV7-6; CDR3 protein: CASSLALHRGLNTEAFF; CDR3 DNA: TGTGCCAGCAGCTTAGCGCTCCACAGGGGGTTGAACACTGAAGCTTTCTTT
D gene: TRBD2; clone size: .; J gene: TRBJ2-7; V gene: TRBV5-1; CDR3 protein: CASSRTSGGRPWYEQYF; CDR3 DNA: TGCGCCAGCAGCCGGACTAGCGGGGGCCGTCCGTGGTACGAGCAGTACTTC
D gene: TRBD1; clone size: .; J gene: TRBJ1-1; V gene: TRBV2; CDR3 protein: CASSRDGQGSTEAFF; CDR3 DNA: TGTGCCAGCAGCCGAGATGGACAGGGGTCCACTGAAGCTTTCTTT
D gene: .; clone size: .; J gene: TRBJ2-5; V gene: TRBV5-1; CDR3 protein: CASSLGVDRETQYF; CDR3 DNA: TGCGCCAGCAGCTTGGGTGTAGACAGGGAGACCCAGTACTTC
D gene: .; clone size: .; J gene: TRBJ1-4; V gene: TRBV4-2; CDR3 protein: CASSQERRANEKLFF; CDR3 DNA: TGTGCCAGCAGCCAAGAGCGAAGAGCCAATGAAAAACTGTTTTTT
D gene: .; clone size: .; J gene: TRBJ1-2; V gene: TRBV5-4; CDR3 protein: CASSLGGRNYGYTF; CDR3 DNA: TGTGCCAGCAGCTTGGGAGGGCGCAACTATGGCTACACCTTC
D gene: TRBD1; clone size: .; J gene: TRBJ2-1; V gene: TRBV9; CDR3 protein: CASSVHSGTATYNEQFF; CDR3 DNA: TGTGCCAGCAGCGTACACTCCGGGACAGCTACCTACAATGAGCAGTTCTTC
D gene: TRBD2; clone size: .; J gene: TRBJ2-1; V gene: TRBV30; CDR3 protein: CAWSASGRLNEQFF; CDR3 DNA: TGTGCCTGGAGTGCCAGCGGGAGATTGAATGAGCAGTTCTTC
D gene: TRBD1; clone size: .; J gene: TRBJ2-3; V gene: TRBV6-5; CDR3 protein: CASSFNRGRTDTQYF; CDR3 DNA: TGTGCCAGCAGTTTCAACAGGGGGCGAACAGATACGCAGTATTTT
D gene: .; clone size: .; J gene: TRBJ1-1; V gene: TRBV5-1; CDR3 protein: CASSPRGGTEAFF; CDR3 DNA: TGCGCCAGCAGCCCTAGGGGGGGCACTGAAGCTTTCTTT
D gene: TRBD1; clone size: .; J gene: TRBJ2-7; V gene: TRBV2; CDR3 protein: CASTPGDSRYEQYF; CDR3 DNA: TGTGCCAGCACACCTGGGGACAGCAGATACGAGCAGTACTTC
D gene: TRBD1; clone size: few; J gene: TRBJ2-3; V gene: TRBV4-1; CDR3 protein: CASSPGQGADTQYF; CDR3 DNA: TGCGCCAGCAGCCCTGGACAGGGAGCAGATACGCAGTATTTT
D gene: .; clone size: .; J gene: TRBJ2-6; V gene: TRBV6-1; CDR3 protein: CASSPGSSGANVLTF; CDR3 DNA: TGTGCCAGCAGTCCGGGGAGCTCTGGGGCCAACGTCCTGACTTTC
D gene: TRBD2; clone size: .; J gene: TRBJ2-3; V gene: TRBV7-3; CDR3 protein: CASSLGGLVTDTQYF; CDR3 DNA: TGTGCCAGCAGCTTAGGGGGACTAGTAACAGATACGCAGTATTTT
D gene: .; clone size: .; J gene: TRBJ2-1; V gene: TRBV6-5; CDR3 protein: CASSPGGNEQFF; CDR3 DNA: TGTGCCAGCAGCCCCGGGGGCAATGAGCAGTTCTTC
D gene: .; clone size: .; J gene: TRBJ2-1; V gene: TRBV6-4; CDR3 protein: CASSVYAGGNEQFF; CDR3 DNA: TGTGCCAGCAGTGTATATGCCGGAGGGAATGAGCAGTTCTTC
D gene: .; clone size: .; J gene: TRBJ2-2; V gene: TRBV7-9; CDR3 protein: CAAITPRAGELFF; CDR3 DNA: TGTGCCGCTATAACCCCCCGGGCCGGGGAGCTGTTTTTT
D gene: TRBD1; clone size: .; J gene: TRBJ1-2; V gene: TRBV27; CDR3 protein: CASSTYSGTVRYGYTF; CDR3 DNA: TGTGCCAGCAGTACCTATTCCGGGACAGTAAGATATGGCTACACCTTC
D gene: .; clone size: .; J gene: TRBJ2-3; V gene: TRBV2; CDR3 protein: CASSGEEGADTQYF; CDR3 DNA: TGTGCCAGCAGTGGGGAGGAGGGTGCAGATACGCAGTATTTT
D gene: .; clone size: .; J gene: TRBJ2-3; V gene: TRBV5-1; CDR3 protein: CASSFVSRAGTDTQYF; CDR3 DNA: TGCGCCAGCAGCTTTGTGTCCAGGGCTGGCACAGATACGCAGTATTTT
D gene: .; clone size: once; J gene: TRBJ2-5; V gene: TRBV9; CDR3 protein: CASSVHPSKETQYF; CDR3 DNA: TGTGCCAGCAGCGTACACCCTAGTAAAGAGACCCAGTACTTC
D gene: .; clone size: .; J gene: TRBJ1-1; V gene: TRBV7-9; CDR3 protein: CASSLKGQNTEAFF; CDR3 DNA: TGTGCCAGCAGCTTAAAGGGACAGAACACTGAAGCTTTCTTT